The 30 T cell receptor beta chains reported below all come from one sample, sequenced in a study of T-cell reconstitution after alpha-beta-depleted transplantation in children. For TCRbeta, the library was prepared with unique molecular identifiers. TCRdb independently ran MiXCR on the PCR reads; one entry per CDR3 protein. The sample shows around 480,000 distinct CDR3 sequences, about 31% of them seen only once. Sequenced here: PBMCs from the stem cell graft donor, sampled from the stem cell graft. The receptor source for this set is a human donor who donated a stem cell graft to a child with aplastic anemia.

The rearrangement uses TRBV29-1 and TRBJ1-2; D is unclear. The germline CDR1 and CDR2 sequences are SQVTM and ANQGSEA. V was pared by 2 bases and J by 4 bases, with 17 bases between. CDR3 size: 15 residues. In nucleotides, the CDR3 is TGCAGCGTTGAAACGTCCGGACGGGAGCTCTATGGCTACACCTTC. Its protein is CSVETSGRELYGYTF.

This chain uses TRBV25-1 with TRBJ1-1, with TRBD1 matching 7 bases. J was trimmed by 5 bases and V by 4 bases; bases with no gene match: 7. Germline V gives CDR1 MGHDK, CDR2 SYGVNS. This CDR3 contains 14 residues. CDR3 protein: CASSVQGGRTEAFF. The CDR3 DNA sequence: TGTGCCAGCAGTGTTCAGGGGGGGAGGACTGAAGCTTTCTTT.

This clonotype was found a few times. This chain connects TRBV11-2 to TRBJ2-2; 9 bases match TRBD2. J lost 3 bases, V lost 5 bases, and 7 bases had no gene match. The V gene's germline CDR1 is SGHAT and CDR2 FQNNGV. The CDR3 sequence is 16 residues long. The CDR3 sequence: CASSPVAGVDTGELFF. CDR3 bases: TGTGCCAGCAGCCCGGTAGCGGGAGTCGACACCGGGGAGCTGTTTTTT.

This clonotype was detected a few times. The chain recombines TRBV29-1 with TRBJ2-1; a weak D match, TRBD2 (5 bases). V gave up 5 bases and J gave up 5 bases, with 16 bases separating them. Per the germline V gene, CDR1 is SQVTM and CDR2 is ANQGSEA. This CDR3 has 14 residues. CDR3 sequence (DNA): TGCAGCGTTCGTCCCGCCGGGAAAGACAATGAGCAGTTCTTC. It yields the protein CSVRPAGKDNEQFF.

The chain links TRBV6-2 or TRBV6-3 to TRBJ1-5; possibly TRBD1 for D (6 bases). Germline CDR1 and CDR2: MNHEY and SVGEGT. V was shortened by 6 bases and J by 0 bases, with 9 bases between the two germline ends. The CDR3 sequence is 14 residues long. CDR3: CASSHRDSNQPQHF. The CDR3 DNA sequence: TGTGCCAGCAGCCACAGGGATAGCAATCAGCCCCAGCATTTT.

In its sample, this clonotype was seen many times. The rearrangement links TRBV5-5 to TRBJ2-1; possibly TRBD1 or TRBD2 for D (5 bases each). The V end lost 4 bases, the J end lost 0 bases, and 14 bases lay between the germline ends. CDR1 is SGHKS, CDR2 YYEKEE, per germline (reference sequence). This CDR3 has 16 residues. Here the CDR3 DNA reads TGTGCCAGCAGCCTGCTGGGGGAAAGCTCCTACAATGAGCAGTTCTTC. Its translation: CASSLLGESSYNEQFF.

The V gene is TRBV12-3 or TRBV12-4, the J gene TRBJ1-1; the D is unclear. The CDR3 loop spans 13 amino acids. Trimming removed 1 base at V and 3 bases at J, with 6 bases between. CDR3 in DNA: TGTGCCAGCAGTTTAGGGGAGTACACTGAAGCTTTCTTT. This translates into CASSLGEYTEAFF.

This clonotype was counted ten times or more. The chain uses TRBV6-1 and TRBJ2-1, with 7 bases fitting TRBD2. CDR3 length: 16 amino acids. Germline V lookup: CDR1 MNHNS, CDR2 SASEGT. V shed 2 bases, J shed 7 bases, and the junction held 11 bases outside the gene matches. The CDR3 here is CASSEWRLAPRNEQFF. The CDR3 nucleotides read TGTGCCAGCAGTGAATGGAGACTAGCCCCAAGGAATGAGCAGTTCTTC.

There are a few counts of this clonotype. V and J are TRBV12-3 or TRBV12-4 and TRBJ1-2, with D perhaps matching TRBD1 (6 bases). This CDR3 is built from 14 residues. V shed 1 base and J shed 7 bases, with 13 bases lying between them. The CDR3 bases are TGTGCCAGCAGTTTAGAGGGGCAGGGGTTTGGCTACACCTTC. This sequence encodes CASSLEGQGFGYTF.

The chain links TRBV20-1 to TRBJ2-1, with a possible D match to TRBD2 (6 bases). The ends were cut back, 8 bases at V and 1 base at J, with 18 bases in the middle. Germline lookup yields CDR1 DFQATT and CDR2 SNEGSKA (reference sequence). This CDR3 has 15 residues. The CDR3: CSSIWRGLSYNEQFF. In DNA, the CDR3 is TGCAGTTCAATCTGGCGGGGCCTGTCCTACAATGAGCAGTTCTTC.

The chain uses TRBV11-1 and TRBJ2-5; TRBD1 might be the D (5 bases). Trimming took 5 bases from V and 5 from J, leaving 12 bases between them. The CDR3 runs 13 residues. CDR1 is SGHAT and CDR2 is FQDESV in the germline V gene (reference sequence). The CDR3 bases are TGTGCCAGCAGCCAGGACATCAGGGAGACCCAGTACTTC. It is translated as CASSQDIRETQYF.

This clonotype was seen more than once but under ten times. This rearrangement joins TRBV12-3 or TRBV12-4 to TRBJ2-1; 15 nucleotides align to TRBD2. This CDR3 is 20 amino acids long. V gave up 6 bases and J gave up 4 bases; unmatched junction bases: 16. CDR3 amino acids: CASRLAPGLAGGWRYNEQFF. The CDR3 coding sequence is TGTGCCAGCAGGCTAGCCCCAGGACTAGCGGGAGGGTGGCGTTACAATGAGCAGTTCTTC.

This clonotype was detected only a few times. The chain is built from TRBV12-3 or TRBV12-4 and TRBJ1-2; D unresolved. CDR3 length equals 12 residues. The V and J ends lost 3 bases and 7 bases respectively, with 9 bases between them. This chain's CDR3 is CASSFRERGYTF. The CDR3 DNA sequence: TGTGCCAGCAGTTTCCGGGAACGTGGCTACACCTTC.

The rearrangement joins TRBV4-3 to TRBJ1-2, with a weak D call TRBD1 (5 bases). With 0 bases removed from V and 2 bases from J, the gap between germline ends came to 7 bases. Looked up from germline, CDR1 is LGHNA and CDR2 is YSLEER. CDR3 length equals 14 residues. The CDR3 loop is CASSQEDKNYGYTF. In DNA form, the CDR3 reads TGCGCCAGCAGCCAAGAGGACAAGAACTATGGCTACACCTTC.

This clonotype was detected only a few times. V usage is TRBV7-9 and J usage is TRBJ2-1; no reliable D call. V was trimmed by 7 bases and J by 6 bases, leaving 7 bases between them. Germline CDR1 SEHNR, CDR2 FQNEAQ (reference sequence). CDR3 length equals 11 residues. CDR3 sequence: CASTGLNEQFF. In nucleotides, the CDR3 is TGTGCCAGCACCGGTCTCAATGAGCAGTTCTTC.

The chain combines TRBV7-9 with TRBJ2-7; 12 nucleotides align to TRBD2. J lost 2 bases, V lost 10 bases, and 3 bases had no gene match. This CDR3 contains 13 residues. Germline V gene lookup returns CDR1 SEHNR and CDR2 FQNEAQ (reference sequence). The CDR3 spells CATRLAGAYEQYF. CDR3 coding DNA: TGTGCCACCAGACTAGCGGGGGCCTACGAGCAGTACTTC. Drawing the rest from reference TRBV7-9 and TRBJ2-7, the complete variable domain is DTGVSQNPRHKITKRGQNVTFRCDPISEHNRLYWYRQTLGQGPEFLTYFQNEAQLEKSRLLSDRFSAERPKGSFSTLEIQRTEQGDSAMYLCATRLAGAYEQYFGPGTRLTVT.

The CDR3 region has the DNA TGTGCCAGCAGCTTAACGGGACAGGGGCGAGAAGAGACCCAGTACTTC. As protein: CASSLTGQGREETQYF. The chain has TRBV7-3 and TRBJ2-5, with 10 bases matching TRBD1. The CDR3 runs 16 residues. The V gene end was trimmed by 0 bases and the J gene end by 3 bases; junction bases not matched to a gene: 4. Germline CDR1 is SGHTA and CDR2 is FQGTGA.

This clonotype was seen a few times. The chain recombines TRBV12-3 or TRBV12-4 with TRBJ1-2; perhaps TRBD1 as D (6 bases). V lost 6 bases and J 4 bases, leaving 12 bases between the germline ends. There are 13 residues in the CDR3. The CDR3: CASRVQGSYGYTF. The CDR3 DNA reads as TGTGCCAGCAGGGTACAGGGTTCCTATGGCTACACCTTC.

This clonotype was found a few times. This rearrangement joins TRBV20-1 to TRBJ2-2, with 12 bases aligning to TRBD2. The CDR3 is 18 residues long. The V and J ends lost 7 bases and 1 base, in that order; junction bases with no gene match: 13. CDR1 is DFQATT, CDR2 SNEGSKA, per germline (reference sequence). The CDR3 spells CSVRSASGRGRNTGELFF. CDR3 coding DNA: TGCAGTGTTCGATCTGCTAGCGGGAGGGGGCGGAACACCGGGGAGCTGTTTTTT.

The genes are TRBV5-5 and TRBJ1-5; unclear D gene. Trimming pared 2 bases from V and 3 bases from J, leaving 9 bases between. The germline CDR1 and CDR2 sequences are SGHKS and YYEKEE (reference sequence). The CDR3 extends over 14 amino acids. CDR3 loop: CASSLSHDNQPQHF. CDR3 nucleotides: TGTGCCAGCAGCTTAAGCCATGACAATCAGCCCCAGCATTTT.

This sequence joins TRBV20-1 and TRBJ2-3; D remains unclear. The germline CDR1 and CDR2 sequences are DFQATT and SNEGSKA (reference sequence). V was cut by 6 bases and J by 2 bases, with 21 bases left in between. The CDR3 runs 16 residues. CDR3 residues: CSASAPLFTPTDTQYF. The DNA of the CDR3 is TGCAGTGCAAGTGCGCCCCTTTTCACTCCCACAGATACGCAGTATTTT.

The chain employs TRBV20-1 and TRBJ2-1; D remains unclear. This CDR3 spans 14 amino acids. Trimming took off 2 bases at V and 0 bases at J, with 8 bases between the two ends. Germline assignment: CDR1 DFQATT and CDR2 SNEGSKA (reference sequence). CDR3 sequence (DNA): TGCAGTGCTAGACGCGCCAGCTCCTACAATGAGCAGTTCTTC. Translated, it gives CSARRASSYNEQFF.

V gene TRBV20-1 combines with J gene TRBJ2-5, with D tentatively TRBD1 (6 bases). The germline V gene has CDR1 DFQATT and CDR2 SNEGSKA (reference sequence). CDR3 length equals 15 residues. Trimming removed 1 base from V and 1 base from J, with 13 bases in between. Written as DNA, the CDR3 is TGCAGTGCTAGAGCTCGGACAGCGCTCCAAGAGACCCAGTACTTC. Translated, it gives CSARARTALQETQYF.

The chain combines TRBV7-9 with TRBJ1-1, with D possibly matching TRBD1 (6 bases). V gave up 3 bases and J gave up 3 bases, with 14 bases separating them. CDR1 is SEHNR, CDR2 FQNEAQ, per germline (reference sequence). The CDR3 sequence is 15 residues long. In DNA form, the CDR3 reads TGTGCCAGCAGCTTGTCCGCGGGGGCGGACACTGAAGCTTTCTTT. Its protein is CASSLSAGADTEAFF.

This rearrangement joins TRBV7-9 to TRBJ2-7, with D possibly being TRBD1 (6 bases). CDR3 length equals 15 residues. The V end was cut by 2 bases, the J end by 5 bases, with 16 bases between. Germline V gives CDR1 SEHNR, CDR2 FQNEAQ (reference sequence). The CDR3 spells CASSLPTGPRDEQYF. The CDR3 bases are TGTGCCAGCAGCTTACCGACAGGACCGAGGGACGAGCAGTACTTC. The full variable domain, its missing parts supplied by reference TRBV7-9 and TRBJ2-7, is DTGVSQNPRHKITKRGQNVTFRCDPISEHNRLYWYRQTLGQGPEFLTYFQNEAQLEKSRLLSDRFSAERPKGSFSTLEIQRTEQGDSAMYLCASSLPTGPRDEQYFGPGTRLTVT.

In its sample, this clonotype was seen a few times. The V and J genes are TRBV27 and TRBJ1-2, with a weak D call TRBD1 (5 bases). There are 15 residues in the CDR3. V dropped 8 bases and J dropped 4 bases, with 20 bases sitting between them. Germline CDR1 MNHEY, CDR2 SMNVEV (reference sequence). The CDR3 region is CASAMGSGPTYGYTF. CDR3 bases: TGTGCCAGCGCTATGGGATCGGGACCAACCTATGGCTACACCTTC.

This clonotype has a handful of counts. The gene calls are TRBV7-9 and TRBJ2-1; unclear D gene. Germline V gene lookup returns CDR1 SEHNR and CDR2 FQNEAQ (reference sequence). The V gene lost 2 bases and the J gene lost 4 bases, with 6 bases spanning the gap. The CDR3 covers 13 residues. CDR3 DNA: TGTGCCAGCAGCTTATCCCAGTACAATGAGCAGTTCTTC. Encoded protein: CASSLSQYNEQFF.

The V gene is TRBV20-1, the J gene TRBJ2-1, with D hard to call. The germline gives CDR1 DFQATT, CDR2 SNEGSKA (reference sequence). The germline V and J ends were trimmed by 4 bases and 1 base, with 8 bases remaining between them. The CDR3 spans 13 residues. The CDR3 reads CSAIERSYNEQFF. The CDR3 nucleotides read TGCAGTGCTATTGAGAGGTCCTACAATGAGCAGTTCTTC.

The chain employs TRBV25-1 and TRBJ2-7, with unresolved D. Germline V gene lookup returns CDR1 MGHDK and CDR2 SYGVNS. V lost 4 bases and J lost 2, with 9 bases in between. The CDR3 loop spans 13 amino acids. CDR3 region: CASSGSPAYEQYF. Here the CDR3 DNA reads TGTGCCAGCAGTGGGTCCCCGGCCTACGAGCAGTACTTC.

V is TRBV3-1 and J is TRBJ2-7; TRBD2 agrees at 14 bases. Germline-derived CDR1 and CDR2 are LGHDT and YNNKEL (reference sequence). The CDR3 covers 15 residues. V was pared by 5 bases and J by 7 bases, with 7 bases of the junction left unmatched. In DNA, the CDR3 is TGTGCCAGCAGCAGGGGACTAGCGGGAGTGGGTGAGCAGTACGTC. Encoded protein: CASSRGLAGVGEQYV.